A single TCR beta chain is shown here with its context. The antigen remains undetermined. V was pared by 5 bases and J by 2 bases, with 10 bases of the junction left unmatched. Germline V gene data show CDR1 as SGHTA and CDR2 as FQGTGA. The CDR3 consists of 17 residues. This specimen belongs to a study of identical twins. In TCRdb, the 5' RACE reads were re-called with MiXCR into one record per CDR3 protein. The sample has approximately 500,000 distinct CDR3 sequences, approximately 24% seen once. Findings and caveats of the study: Invariant T cells like MAIT and iNKT could partly confound the zero-insertion analyses.

The same sample was also studied in work on T cells expressing NK-cell markers. That paper adds: There were seven HCMV-seropositive donors and one seronegative donor among the eight sequenced.

Material: CD4+ T cells sorted from blood. The receptor's source is a woman aged 18-29 years in good health. The chain combines TRBV7-3 with TRBJ2-2, with 8 bases identical to TRBD2. The CDR3 coding sequence is TGTGCCAGCAGCCCCAGCGGGGGCCCTTTCAACACCGGGGAGCTGTTTTTT. Its translation: CASSPSGGPFNTGELFF.